The sequence of this TCR beta chain was determined in a study of T-cell memory formation after mild COVID-19 listed by TCRdb under 2021. Turning to the overall study: Most TCR sequence clusters were specific to one of the two donors. Two young, previously healthy adult volunteers, one female and one male, were included in the cohort. In two donors, T-cell clones that expanded and contracted after mild COVID-19 were followed by sequencing TCRalpha and TCRbeta repertoires longitudinally.

The instrument given in TCRdb is Illumina NovaSeq 6000. TCRalpha and TCRbeta cDNA libraries were built by 5'RACE with constant-segment primers, adding sample barcodes and unique molecular identifiers. Trizol reagent was used to extract RNA from every sample. Amplification of the libraries took two PCR steps, and the second step added a second sample barcode plus Illumina TruSeq adapters. Libraries were sequenced on an Illumina NovaSeq with 2 x 150 bp paired-end reads. From the authors' description of their analysis: With migec v1.2.7, reads were demultiplexed and then collapsed into UMI-guided consensus sequences. With mixcr v2.1.11, UMI consensuses were aligned to TRA and TRB V and J templates and assembled into clonotypes. Expanded or contracted clonotypes were those called significant by both edgeR and NoisET, with noise models trained on biological replicates. edgeR calls used a false discovery rate-adjusted p below 0.01 and a log2 fold-change threshold of 1. As an exploratory analysis of dynamics, max-normalized trajectories of the 1000 most abundant clonotypes were examined with PCA combined with hierarchical clustering. Separately sequenced CD4+ and CD8+ repertoires were used to assign a CD4 or CD8 phenotype to each responding clone. In-frame beta chains were kept once TCRdb had trimmed the public reads at Q25 with fastp and called clones with MiXCR. Entries that share a CDR3 protein sequence are merged under the most common genes and DNA. V and J calls and clone size were set by TCRdb, not the authors. The sample has some 290,000 distinct CDR3 sequences on record, about 17% of them singletons. The ten largest clones represent less than 30% of the sample.

Ficoll-Paque density gradient centrifugation was used to isolate PBMCs. Details on this clonotype: It has no known antigen specificity. No clone much larger than this one lies a single base away; base qualities are absent.

Paper-wide results and their limitations: Some responding clones were detected in pre-infection memory, suggesting pre-existing cross-reactive memory T cells joined the SARS-CoV-2 response. Whether the second-wave clones peaking on day 37 were SARS-CoV-2 specific was not confirmed. The study included only a couple of mild cases, and larger cohorts that include severe cases with pre-infection samples were judged to be necessary. Contracting CD4+ clones were located mainly in the CM and EM memory subsets, whereas CD8+ clones were found to be enriched in EMRA. Clones contracting from day 15 to 85 had balanced CD4/CD8 phenotypes, while a second wave expanding from day 15 to 37 was biased towards CD4+.

V is cut back by 8 bases and J by 2 bases, with 10 bases in the junction unmatched. Including cysteine and phenylalanine, the CDR3 has 15 amino acids. Here the CDR3 DNA is all that survives: 45 bases in frame from base 1. From the germline V gene, CDR1 is SGHTA and CDR2 is FQGNSA. The specimen sequenced was PBMCs or a T cell subset sorted from them (not recorded which). The clonotype comes from a man younger than 35 who had mild COVID-19 (a few samples of this study predate the infection). The sample titles of this study are shuffled in the database, so cell type and time point are left out; the donor was told from shared clones. The chain was built from TRBV7-2 and TRBJ2-5; the central 8 bases match TRBD2. The CDR3 protein sequence reads: CASGTGGARQETQYF. The sequence in DNA is TGTGCCAGCGGAACGGGAGGGGCCAGGCAAGAGACCCAGTACTTC.